This T cell receptor beta chain was obtained from a study of CD8 T cells in ankylosing spondylitis. This clonotype came up a few times. Its antigen is as yet unknown. Study-wide points: Typical of ankylosing spondylitis blood, it appeared, was a TCR beta motif of roughly eight highly homologous variants.

TCRdb ran MiXCR on the 5' RACE reads and lists one entry per CDR3 protein. Of some 400,000 distinct CDR3 sequences in the sample, about 22% were seen once. Germline V lookup: CDR1 SGHRS, CDR2 YFSETQ. The length of the CDR3 is 14 residues. V gave up 5 bases and J gave up 4 bases; unmatched junction bases: 7. The TCR sequence derives from a male donor with ankylosing spondylitis. The chain joins TRBV5-1 to TRBJ2-7, with 9 bases matching TRBD2. Sample: blood, either unsorted or a sorted T cell fraction (not recorded which). The CDR3 bases are TGCGCCAGCAGTGACCCTAGCGGGGCTTACGAGCAGTACTTC. This sequence encodes CASSDPSGAYEQYF.